A selection of T cell receptor beta chains follows, all from one sample in a study of T cells after yellow fever vaccination. TCRdb itself ran the 5' RACE reads through MiXCR, one entry per CDR3 protein. Of some 350,000 distinct CDR3 sequences in the sample, under 5% were seen once. Sequenced here: PBMCs, sampled 5 days after the yellow fever booster vaccination. Every receptor here comes from a man aged 18 to 29 who received the YFV17D yellow fever vaccine. CDR3s include the opening cysteine and the closing phenylalanine or tryptophan. Clone size is stated in some rows and not others, as once, few, many or a class when expanded.

clone_size v_call cdr3_aa
many TRBV9 CASSLRDGPYEQYF
few TRBV4-3 CASSQERGPHQPQHF
- TRBV7-9 CASSLAGRGLETQYF
many TRBV7-2 CASSLFRAEQFF
many TRBV18 CASSPNRGLTEAFF
few TRBV27 CASARWGTEAFF
many TRBV28 CASSSGEGGYTF
few TRBV7-9 CASSSSGTNEQYF
many TRBV9 CASSVAASPDTQYF
few TRBV11-2 CASSVIAGGDYEQYF
few TRBV20-1 CSARAAGRSYNSPLHF
many TRBV12-3/TRBV12-4 CASTSGLTYNSPLHF
few TRBV20-1 CSASGGAVSDTQYF
few TRBV12-3/TRBV12-4 CASSSWTGGEEAFF
- TRBV6-5 CASSNEPGGPYEQYF